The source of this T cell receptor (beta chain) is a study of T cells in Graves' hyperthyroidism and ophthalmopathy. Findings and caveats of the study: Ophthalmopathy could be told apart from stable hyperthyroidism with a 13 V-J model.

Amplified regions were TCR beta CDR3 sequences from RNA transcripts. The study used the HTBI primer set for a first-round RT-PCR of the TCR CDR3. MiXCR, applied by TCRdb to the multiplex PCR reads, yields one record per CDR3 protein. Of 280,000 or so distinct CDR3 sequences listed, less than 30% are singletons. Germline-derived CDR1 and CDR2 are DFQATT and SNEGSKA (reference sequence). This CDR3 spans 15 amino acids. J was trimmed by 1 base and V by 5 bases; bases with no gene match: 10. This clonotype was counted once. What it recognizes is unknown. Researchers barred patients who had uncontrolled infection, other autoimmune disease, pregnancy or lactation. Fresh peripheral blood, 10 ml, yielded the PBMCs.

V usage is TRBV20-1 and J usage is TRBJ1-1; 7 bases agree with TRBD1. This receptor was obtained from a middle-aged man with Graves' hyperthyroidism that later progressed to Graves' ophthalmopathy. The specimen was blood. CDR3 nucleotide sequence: TGCAGTGCTCCGAATAGAGGGACAGAGAACACTGAAGCTTTCTTT. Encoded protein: CSAPNRGTENTEAFF.